This is a list of T cell receptor beta chains from one sample in a study of cytomegalovirus exposure and HLA in healthy donors. Assay: immunoSEQ multiplex PCR; the TCRdb copy retains only in-frame clones and omits some. In the table there are 80,000 to 130,000 clones, roughly 88% of which are singletons. The sample comprised PBMCs. All receptors derive from a young woman in good health and CMV-seronegative. Each CDR3 is given with its conserved first and last residue. A D gene is named only where the DNA matches it firmly. Some rows mark clone size as missing; the rest say once, few, many or name a class of expanded clone.

TRBV6-1	TRBJ2-7	-	TRBD2	TGTGCCAGTCATCCCGGGCGGGAGGTGGACGAGCAGTACTTC	CASHPGREVDEQYF
TRBV6-5	TRBJ2-7	-	TRBD1	TGTGCCAGCAGTCGGGACAGAGCCTACGAGCAGTACTTC	CASSRDRAYEQYF
TRBV15	TRBJ1-3	once	-	TGTGCCACCAGCGCGGGGCACTCCGGGACTGGAAACACCATATATTTT	CATSAGHSGTGNTIYF
TRBV10-3	TRBJ1-2	-	TRBD1	TGTGCCATCAGTGAGCCTGGGACAGGGGGGAACTATGGCTACACCTTC	CAISEPGTGGNYGYTF
TRBV4-1	TRBJ1-1	-	-	TGCGCCAGCAGCCAGACTGGATCTGTGACTGAAGCTTTCTTT	CASSQTGSVTEAFF
TRBV5-1	TRBJ1-1	-	TRBD1	TGCGCCAGCAGACTAGACAGGGTAACTGAAGCTTTCTTT	CASRLDRVTEAFF
TRBV9	TRBJ2-1	-	-	TGTGCCAGCAGCGTAGCACAGGGGAGGTCCTACAATGAGCAGTTCTTC	CASSVAQGRSYNEQFF
TRBV19	TRBJ1-2	-	-	TGTGCCAGTAGCAACGATTTGAGACTGTTAGCTAACTATGGCTACACCTTC	CASSNDLRLLANYGYTF
TRBV23-1	TRBJ1-1	-	-	TGCGCCAGCAGTCAATCGGGAGGGGCAAACACTGAAGCTTTCTTT	CASSQSGGANTEAFF
TRBV7-9	TRBJ2-7	-	-	TGTGCCAGCAGCTTAGACACGGGGACCTACGAGCAGTACTTC	CASSLDTGTYEQYF
TRBV30	TRBJ1-4	-	TRBD1	TGTGCCTGGAGAGGGGGACAGGACTTTACTAATGAAAAACTGTTTTTT	CAWRGGQDFTNEKLFF
TRBV19	TRBJ1-5	-	-	TGTGCCAGTAGCCTCATGGGGTGGGAGGATAGCAATCAGCCCCAGCATTTT	CASSLMGWEDSNQPQHF
TRBV27	TRBJ1-2	-	TRBD1	TGTGCCAGCAGTTTATTTAGCAGGGGGGACGATGGCTACACCTTC	CASSLFSRGDDGYTF
TRBV28	TRBJ2-7	-	-	TGTGCCAGCAGTTTCGGGTTAAACCCAGCCTACGAGCAGTACTTC	CASSFGLNPAYEQYF
TRBV10-1	TRBJ2-7	-	TRBD2	TGCGCCAGCAGAGACGGGGATACTCTGGGGAGGGGCAACGAGCAGTACTTC	CASRDGDTLGRGNEQYF
TRBV5-1	TRBJ2-5	-	TRBD2	TGCGCCAGCAGCTTGGTTTCTAGCGCGGGGGGAGAGACCCAGTACTTC	CASSLVSSAGGETQYF
TRBV4-1	TRBJ1-2	-	-	TGCGCCAGCAGCCAAGACCACAGATATGGCTACACCTTC	CASSQDHRYGYTF